The 22 T cell receptor beta chains below all came from one sample that was sequenced in a study of blood T cell repertoires in COVID-19. Clones were sequenced by immunoSEQ multiplex PCR, and TCRdb holds only the in-frame ones, with some missing. The table has around 30,000 clones, about 88% seen once. The specimen was peripheral blood. Receptors were obtained from a human donor in a cohort sampled during active COVID-19.

V is TRBV5-5 and J is TRBJ2-3; TRBD1 is a possible D gene (5 bases). Germline CDR1 reads SGHKS; CDR2 reads YYEKEE (reference sequence). This CDR3 spans 14 amino acids. V was clipped by 5 bases and J by 6 bases, with 16 bases between them. The CDR3 bases are TGTGCCAGCAGAATAGAAGGGGTTAGGGATACGCAGTATTTT. Its protein is CASRIEGVRDTQYF.

The chain recombines TRBV2 with TRBJ2-1; tentatively, D is TRBD2 (7 bases). Trimming took 9 bases from V and 0 from J, leaving 15 bases between them. The CDR3 loop spans 15 amino acids. Germline assignment: CDR1 SNHLY and CDR2 FYNNEI. CDR3 coding DNA: TGTGCCAGTAGAGAGGGGGGGAGCTCCTACAATGAGCAGTTCTTC. This encodes CASREGGSSYNEQFF.

V and J are TRBV4-3 and TRBJ2-5, with D maybe TRBD1 (7 bases). The CDR3 loop spans 15 amino acids. Germline V gene sequence: CDR1 LGHNA, CDR2 YSLEER. V was trimmed by 0 bases and J by 5 bases, leaving 13 bases between them. The CDR3 sequence: CASSQDRSGGETQYF. Here the CDR3 DNA reads TGCGCCAGCAGCCAAGATCGGTCAGGGGGGGAGACCCAGTACTTC.

The chain carries TRBV28 and TRBJ2-2; 9 bases agree with TRBD1. V gave up 4 bases and J gave up 3 bases; unmatched junction bases: 6. CDR3 size: 16 residues. CDR1 and CDR2 from the germline V gene are MDHEN and SYDVKM. CDR3 sequence (DNA): TGTGCCAGCAGTTCCCCTGGACAGGGGCACACCGGGGAGCTGTTTTTT. Encoded protein: CASSSPGQGHTGELFF.

The chain links TRBV9 to TRBJ1-2; D perhaps matches TRBD1 (5 bases). This CDR3 spans 14 amino acids. Trimming took 4 bases from V and 4 from J, leaving 14 bases between them. Per the germline V gene, CDR1 is SGDLS and CDR2 is YYNGEE. The CDR3 coding sequence is TGTGCCAGCAGCCCACAGGACGGGAGCTATGGCTACACCTTC. The encoded protein is CASSPQDGSYGYTF.

This rearrangement joins TRBV24-1 to TRBJ2-6; TRBD1 aligns across 10 bases. V lost 4 bases and J lost 2; bases outside the gene matches: 4. Germline assignment: CDR1 KGHDR and CDR2 SFDVKD. The CDR3 runs to 17 residues. The DNA of the CDR3 is TGTGCCACCAGTGAGGGACAGGGGACCCCTGGGGCCAACGTCCTGACTTTC. Its protein is CATSEGQGTPGANVLTF.

The chain uses TRBV5-1 and TRBJ2-1, with D possibly being TRBD2 (7 bases). The CDR3 spans 17 residues. Per germline, CDR1 SGHRS and CDR2 YFSETQ. V lost 4 bases to trimming and J lost 4 bases, with 21 bases between them. CDR3 DNA: TGCGCCAGCAGCGACCCCAACGGGGGGCTGAGATACAATGAGCAGTTCTTC. It encodes CASSDPNGGLRYNEQFF.

The count of this clone is one. The CDR3 DNA reads TGTGCCAGCAGCTCGCTCGGAATAGCGGGGGCGTGGGAGACCCAGTACTTC. Its protein is CASSSLGIAGAWETQYF. The genes are TRBV7-9 and TRBJ2-5; 9 bases agree with TRBD2. CDR3 length equals 17 residues. The J segment lost 5 bases and the V segment lost 4 bases, leaving 14 bases of the junction unmatched. Per the germline V gene, CDR1 is SEHNR and CDR2 is FQNEAQ (reference sequence).

The genes are TRBV29-1 and TRBJ2-1, with 7 nucleotides matching TRBD2. V lost 8 bases to trimming and J lost 5 bases; unmatched junction nucleotides: 6. The CDR3 extends over 12 amino acids. Germline V gives CDR1 SQVTM, CDR2 ANQGSEA. CDR3 amino acids: CSPRLANNEQFF. The CDR3 DNA reads TGCAGCCCAAGACTAGCCAACAATGAGCAGTTCTTC.

This chain uses TRBV28 with TRBJ1-2; D unresolved. The V and J ends lost 6 bases and 5 bases respectively, with 10 bases between them. Germline lookup yields CDR1 MDHEN and CDR2 SYDVKM. This CDR3 contains 12 residues. CDR3 DNA sequence: TGTGCCAGCAGCTCCGAGGTATATGGCTACACCTTC. Its translation: CASSSEVYGYTF.

This clone was found once. The rearrangement joins TRBV7-3 to TRBJ2-7, with 10 positions matching TRBD2. Trimming cost V 5 bases and J 0 bases; bases outside gene matches: 4. The CDR3 is 15 residues long. Germline loops: CDR1 SGHTA, CDR2 FQGTGA. The CDR3: CASSLSGGSSYEQYF. In DNA form, the CDR3 reads TGTGCCAGCAGCCTTAGCGGGGGGAGCTCCTACGAGCAGTACTTC.

The rearrangement uses TRBV11-2 and TRBJ2-1; 9 nucleotides match TRBD2. J gave up 7 bases and V 5 bases, and 9 bases lay outside the gene matches. The CDR3 runs to 15 residues. Germline V gene data show CDR1 as SGHAT and CDR2 as FQNNGV. The CDR3 region has the DNA TGTGCCAGCAGCCATGCGGGGGGGCCAGGTAATGAGCAGTTCTTC. Residues: CASSHAGGPGNEQFF.

This clone was seen only a few times. This chain links TRBV5-1 with TRBJ2-3; 12 bases are a match to TRBD2. The J segment lost 5 bases and the V segment lost 4 bases, leaving 2 bases of the junction unmatched. Germline assignment: CDR1 SGHRS and CDR2 YFSETQ. The CDR3 is 14 amino acids. CDR3 sequence (DNA): TGCGCCAGCAGCACGACTAGCGGGGGAGATACGCAGTATTTT. This translates into CASSTTSGGDTQYF.

The rearrangement uses TRBV2 and TRBJ1-1; maybe TRBD1 (5 bases). From germline, CDR1 is SNHLY and CDR2 FYNNEI. This CDR3 region has 14 residues. Trimming took 2 bases from V and 6 from J, leaving 13 bases between them. CDR3 sequence: CASSEFRDRAEAFF. The CDR3 region has the DNA TGTGCCAGCAGTGAATTCAGGGATAGGGCTGAAGCTTTCTTT.

V gene TRBV23-1 combines with J gene TRBJ2-7; 9 bases fit TRBD1. TRBV23-1 is given ORF status, its function remaining uncertain. V gave up 6 bases and J gave up 5 bases; unmatched junction bases: 8. The CDR3 has 14 residues. CDR3 DNA: TGCGCCAGCAGACCGGGACAGGGATGCCACGAGCAGTACTTC. Protein sequence: CASRPGQGCHEQYF.

This chain connects TRBV6-5 to TRBJ1-2; 8 nucleotides match TRBD1. The CDR3 is 15 residues long. J was trimmed by 4 bases and V by 5 bases; bases with no gene match: 9. The V gene's germline CDR1 is MNHEY and CDR2 SVGAGI. CDR3 nucleotides: TGTGCCAGCAGTAGTCCCGGGACAGGTTCCTATGGCTACACCTTC. It codes for CASSSPGTGSYGYTF.

In this sample, this clone turned up a few times. The chain joins TRBV5-6 to TRBJ1-5, with unresolved D. The germline gives CDR1 SGHDT, CDR2 YYEEEE. This CDR3 contains 15 residues. Trimming stripped 0 bases from V and 7 bases from J, with 14 bases between. DNA for the CDR3: TGTGCCAGCAGCTTGGCCCGGGCGGGCGGGCAGCCCCAGCATTTT. Translated, it gives CASSLARAGGQPQHF.

There are a few counts of this clone. The CDR3 bases are TGTGCCAGCAGTTTCTGGGGCGGCTATGGCTACACCTTC. Translated: CASSFWGGYGYTF. This chain links TRBV12-3 or TRBV12-4 with TRBJ1-2; D is perhaps TRBD1 (5 bases). The CDR3 contains 13 residues. The V end lost 3 bases, the J end lost 4 bases, and 9 bases lay between the germline ends.

The V gene is TRBV30, the J gene TRBJ2-7; 9 nucleotides agree with TRBD1. The V and J ends lost 3 bases and 0 bases, in that order; junction bases with no gene match: 3. CDR1 is GTSNPN and CDR2 is SVGIG in the germline V gene (reference sequence). The CDR3 covers 14 residues. The CDR3 bases are TGTGCCTGGAGCGGGGGACAGGGCTCCTACGAGCAGTACTTC. Translated, it gives CAWSGGQGSYEQYF.

This chain joins TRBV6-5 and TRBJ2-2; 7 bases match TRBD2. V was pared by 8 bases and J by 1 base, with 7 bases of the junction left unmatched. This CDR3 is 15 amino acids long. Per germline, CDR1 MNHEY and CDR2 SVGAGI. CDR3 nucleotide sequence: TGTGCCAGCTTGGGAGGGGTTAAGAACACCGGGGAGCTGTTTTTT. Translation gives CASLGGVKNTGELFF.

The chain combines TRBV30 with TRBJ2-7, with D possibly matching TRBD1 (5 bases). The ends were cut back, 2 bases at V and 6 bases at J, with 14 bases in the middle. From germline, CDR1 is GTSNPN and CDR2 SVGIG (reference sequence). The CDR3 contains 13 residues. The CDR3 coding sequence is TGTGCCTGGAGTAAGGGCAGGGCGCGCGAGCAGTACTTC. It encodes CAWSKGRAREQYF.

This chain joins TRBV28 and TRBJ2-7, with D tentatively TRBD1 (5 bases). With 7 bases removed from V and 3 bases from J, the gap between germline ends came to 25 bases. CDR3 size: 17 residues. CDR1 is MDHEN and CDR2 is SYDVKM in the germline V gene. The CDR3 loop reads CASIYDSQWLRDYEQYF. DNA for the CDR3: TGTGCCAGCATCTACGACAGCCAATGGCTCAGGGACTACGAGCAGTACTTC.